Listed here are 25 T cell receptor beta chains from one sample, sequenced in a study of control samples from healthy donors and cancer patients. The assay was immunoSEQ multiplex PCR, and TCRdb's table has in-frame clones only and misses some. The sample lists tens of thousands of clones, about 88% occurring once. The specimen was PBMCs. Receptors were obtained from a woman between 50 and 59 years old with colorectal cancer.

The CDR3 DNA reads TGCGCCAGCAGCTTGGGGGTTCGCAATGAGCAGTTCTTC. It is translated as CASSLGVRNEQFF. This chain links TRBV5-1 with TRBJ2-1; no firm D call. The CDR3 loop spans 13 amino acids. Germline V gene lookup returns CDR1 SGHRS and CDR2 YFSETQ. The ends were cut back, 0 bases at V and 6 bases at J, with 7 bases in the middle.

This clone showed up just a few times. The V call is TRBV4-1, the J call TRBJ1-2; 9 bases line up with TRBD1. Per the germline V gene, CDR1 is MGHRA and CDR2 is YSYEKL. CDR3 size: 18 residues. V dropped 4 bases and J dropped 4; count of bases not matched to a gene: 16. The CDR3 nucleotides read TGCGCCAGCAGCCTAGGCCATGGGACAGGGACCCTATCCTATGGCTACACCTTC. This translates into CASSLGHGTGTLSYGYTF.

The rearrangement links TRBV6-5 to TRBJ2-3, with 12 bases fitting TRBD1. V dropped 5 bases and J dropped 7; count of bases not matched to a gene: 4. From germline, CDR1 is MNHEY and CDR2 SVGAGI. The CDR3 consists of 14 residues. The CDR3 is CASSRDRGHYTQYF. In nucleotides, the CDR3 is TGTGCCAGCAGTAGGGACAGGGGGCACTATACGCAGTATTTT.

This rearrangement joins TRBV6-5 to TRBJ1-1; no clear D. V gave up 6 bases and J gave up 1 base, with 15 bases separating them. Germline values: CDR1 MNHEY, CDR2 SVGAGI. The CDR3 is 15 residues long. The CDR3 nucleotides are TGTGCCAGCAGCGATATTGTACTGGGGAACACTGAAGCTTTCTTT. Encoded protein: CASSDIVLGNTEAFF.

The CDR3 here is CASSSHLAEETQYF. The CDR3 region has the DNA TGTGCCAGCAGTTCCCACTTAGCGGAAGAGACCCAGTACTTC. V gene TRBV6-5 combines with J gene TRBJ2-5, with a tentative D call TRBD2 (6 bases). Trimming removed 4 bases at V and 3 bases at J, with 12 bases between. The V gene's germline CDR1 is MNHEY and CDR2 SVGAGI. The CDR3 totals 14 residues.

The chain links TRBV5-1 to TRBJ2-2; D may be TRBD1 (6 bases). The CDR3 is made up of 15 amino acids. Germline CDR1 is SGHRS and CDR2 is YFSETQ. Trimming removed 7 bases at V and 4 bases at J, with 17 bases between. The CDR3 loop is CASRSRGSGTGELFF. CDR3 sequence (DNA): TGCGCCAGCCGCTCCAGGGGTAGTGGCACCGGGGAGCTGTTTTTT. Complete variable domain (other parts from reference TRBV5-1 and TRBJ2-2): KAGVTQTPRYLIKTRGQQVTLSCSPISGHRSVSWYQQTPGQGLQFLFEYFSETQRNKGNFPGRFSGRQFSNSRSEMNVSTLELGDSALYLCASRSRGSGTGELFFGEGSRLTVL.

The J gene is TRBJ2-6, the V gene TRBV7-2; TRBD1 aligns across 7 bases. Germline CDR1 and CDR2: SGHTA and FQGNSA. V shed 2 bases, J shed 18 bases, and the junction held 16 bases outside the gene matches. The CDR3 has 15 amino acids. The CDR3, as DNA: TGTGCCAGCAGCTTAACTCCCTCCGGGACAGCCACCCAGACTTTC. It is translated as CASSLTPSGTATQTF.

The V call is TRBV2, the J call TRBJ2-5, with 10 bases matching TRBD1. V shed 7 bases, J shed 5 bases, and the junction held 7 bases outside the gene matches. Germline V gene lookup returns CDR1 SNHLY and CDR2 FYNNEI. The CDR3 is 14 residues long. This CDR3 is CASTGTGVVETQYF. For the CDR3, the DNA is TGTGCCAGCACCGGGACAGGGGTGGTGGAGACCCAGTACTTC.

The genes are TRBV7-2 and TRBJ1-5, with D perhaps matching TRBD1 (5 bases). Germline lookup yields CDR1 SGHTA and CDR2 FQGNSA. This CDR3 region has 16 residues. Trimming stripped 1 base from V and 4 bases from J, with 14 bases between. For the CDR3, the DNA is TGTGCCAGCAGCTTAGTGGTGGGGCTAGGGAATCAGCCCCAGCATTTT. Its protein product is CASSLVVGLGNQPQHF.

This chain uses TRBV4-1 with TRBJ2-1; D not resolved. The V gene's germline CDR1 is MGHRA and CDR2 YSYEKL. This CDR3 region has 14 residues. V was pared by 1 base and J by 6 bases, with 10 bases between. DNA of the CDR3: TGCGCCAGCAGCCAAGCTGAGCGAAGCAATGAGCAGTTCTTC. Translation gives CASSQAERSNEQFF.

CDR3 DNA: TGTGCCAGCAGCTTTTGGACAGGGATTAATTCACCCCTCCACTTT. Its protein is CASSFWTGINSPLHF. The chain combines TRBV7-2 with TRBJ1-6; TRBD1 matches 8 bases. This CDR3 contains 15 residues. The J segment lost 6 bases and the V segment lost 3 bases, leaving 4 bases of the junction unmatched. Germline-derived CDR1 and CDR2 are SGHTA and FQGNSA.

This rearrangement joins TRBV19 to TRBJ1-5; D uncertain. This CDR3 has 14 amino acids. V was trimmed by 5 bases and J by 0 bases, leaving 8 bases between them. Per germline, CDR1 LNHDA and CDR2 SQIVND (reference sequence). CDR3 region: CASSVQSSNQPQHF. The CDR3 DNA reads TGTGCCAGTAGTGTCCAGTCTAGCAATCAGCCCCAGCATTTT.

This clone occurred a few times. V usage is TRBV4-1 and J usage is TRBJ1-3, with D unclear. V was pared by 0 bases and J by 4 bases, with 16 bases between. This CDR3 is 17 amino acids long. Germline V lookup: CDR1 MGHRA, CDR2 YSYEKL. In DNA, the CDR3 is TGCGCCAGCAGCCAAGACGGGCTTGGAGGGTTGGGAAACACCATATATTTT. Translated: CASSQDGLGGLGNTIYF.

J is TRBJ2-3 and V is TRBV19; TRBD2 matches 9 bases. Trimming at V came to 6 bases and at J to 1 base, leaving 5 bases not matched to a gene. The CDR3 is 15 amino acids. CDR1 is LNHDA and CDR2 is SQIVND in the germline V gene (reference sequence). This chain's CDR3 is CASSRRLAGTDTQYF. The CDR3 bases are TGTGCCAGTAGCCGAAGACTAGCGGGCACAGATACGCAGTATTTT.

This chain joins TRBV19 and TRBJ1-2; possible D gene TRBD1, 6 bases. Per germline, CDR1 LNHDA and CDR2 SQIVND (reference sequence). V was pared by 5 bases and J by 8 bases, with 9 bases between. CDR3 length: 11 residues. The CDR3 region is CASSRTEGYTF. The CDR3 DNA is TGTGCCAGTAGTCGGACAGAAGGCTACACCTTC.

This clone was found a few times. The rearrangement joins TRBV6-2 or TRBV6-3 to TRBJ2-7, with TRBD2 identical over 9 bases. Germline V gene sequence: CDR1 MNHEY, CDR2 SVGEGT. Germline trimming cut 6 bases from V and 5 bases from J; bases unmatched to any gene: 5. The CDR3 sequence is 13 residues long. CDR3 DNA sequence: TGTGCCAGCAGCGATGGCGGGGGGGACGAGCAGTACGTC. Its protein product is CASSDGGGDEQYV.

The rearrangement links TRBV18 to TRBJ2-7; 15 bases fit TRBD2. Germline CDR1 KGHSH, CDR2 LQKENI. The length of the CDR3 is 20 residues. V gave up 1 base and J gave up 2 bases; unmatched junction bases: 12. CDR3 region: CASSPRYVSGTSGGPYEQYV. As DNA, the CDR3 is TGTGCCAGCTCACCACGCTATGTATCCGGGACTAGCGGGGGGCCCTACGAGCAGTACGTC.

V gene TRBV10-3 combines with J gene TRBJ2-2; D possibly uses TRBD1 or TRBD2 (5 bases each). CDR3 length equals 14 residues. Trimming removed 7 bases from V and 2 bases from J, with 11 bases in between. Germline V gene sequence: CDR1 ENHRY, CDR2 SYGVKD. The CDR3 sequence is CAIKRGPNTGELFF. The CDR3 DNA follows: TGTGCCATCAAGAGGGGACCAAACACCGGGGAGCTGTTTTTT.

V usage is TRBV14 and J usage is TRBJ1-1; D possibly corresponds to TRBD1 (5 bases). V lost 0 bases and J 4 bases, leaving 6 bases between the germline ends. This CDR3 is built from 13 residues. Looked up from germline, CDR1 is SGHDN and CDR2 is FVKESK. The CDR3: CASSQEQGTEAFF. The CDR3 region has the DNA TGTGCCAGCAGCCAAGAGCAGGGCACTGAAGCTTTCTTT.

The J gene is TRBJ2-5, the V gene TRBV7-2; no clear D. The V gene lost 3 bases and the J gene lost 4 bases, with 9 bases spanning the gap. Germline CDR1 is SGHTA and CDR2 is FQGNSA. The CDR3 has 13 amino acids. As DNA, the CDR3 is TGTGCCAGCAGCTTCACCGTCGGAGAGACCCAGTACTTC. This encodes CASSFTVGETQYF.

The CDR3 DNA sequence: TGTGCCAGTAGTATGATGCTCGGGACAGGGGTCACTGAAGCTTTCTTT. Its translation is CASSMMLGTGVTEAFF. The chain joins TRBV19 to TRBJ1-1; TRBD1 matches 10 bases. CDR3 size: 16 residues. Trimming removed 3 bases from V and 4 bases from J; junction bases left unmatched: 8. CDR1 is LNHDA, CDR2 SQIVND, per germline (reference sequence).

This clone was found once. CDR3 nucleotides: TGCGCCAGCAGCTGGGACACAGGGGGTGGTGGCACTGAAGCTTTCTTT. Its protein is CASSWDTGGGGTEAFF. This rearrangement joins TRBV5-1 to TRBJ1-1, with 8 bases matching TRBD1. Trimming removed 3 bases from V and 4 bases from J; junction bases left unmatched: 11. Germline V gene data show CDR1 as SGHRS and CDR2 as YFSETQ. This CDR3 has 16 amino acids.

The gene calls are TRBV12-5 and TRBJ2-6; D possibly matches TRBD1 or TRBD2 (6 bases each). This CDR3 is built from 15 residues. Germline CDR1 reads LGHNT; CDR2 reads FRNRAP. Trimming shortened V by 5 bases and J by 4 bases, and 12 bases separated the two germline ends. CDR3 amino acids: CASGMGGTGANVLTF. In DNA form, the CDR3 reads TGTGCTAGTGGTATGGGGGGCACCGGGGCCAACGTCCTGACTTTC.

In nucleotides, the CDR3 is TGTGCCACGGGACGAAAGGGGGAAAAACTGTTTTTT. Its protein is CATGRKGEKLFF. J is TRBJ1-4 and V is TRBV19, with D perhaps matching TRBD1 (5 bases). Trimming removed 10 bases at V and 8 bases at J, with 14 bases between. The CDR3 spans 12 residues. CDR1 LNHDA and CDR2 SQIVND come from the germline V gene (reference sequence).

This chain connects TRBV7-8 to TRBJ1-6; 11 nucleotides match TRBD1. The germline CDR1 and CDR2 sequences are SGHVS and FQNEAQ. Germline trimming cut 5 bases from V and 8 bases from J; bases unmatched to any gene: 5. The CDR3 runs 15 residues. This CDR3 is CASSPRTGGYSPLHF. The CDR3 DNA reads as TGTGCCAGCAGCCCCCGGACAGGGGGCTATTCACCCCTCCACTTT. Full variable domain (missing parts from reference TRBV7-8 and TRBJ1-6): GAGVSQSPRYKVAKRGQDVALRCDPISGHVSLFWYQQALGQGPEFLTYFQNEAQLDKSGLPSDRFFAERPEGSVSTLKIQRTQQEDSAVYLCASSPRTGGYSPLHFGNGTRLTVT.